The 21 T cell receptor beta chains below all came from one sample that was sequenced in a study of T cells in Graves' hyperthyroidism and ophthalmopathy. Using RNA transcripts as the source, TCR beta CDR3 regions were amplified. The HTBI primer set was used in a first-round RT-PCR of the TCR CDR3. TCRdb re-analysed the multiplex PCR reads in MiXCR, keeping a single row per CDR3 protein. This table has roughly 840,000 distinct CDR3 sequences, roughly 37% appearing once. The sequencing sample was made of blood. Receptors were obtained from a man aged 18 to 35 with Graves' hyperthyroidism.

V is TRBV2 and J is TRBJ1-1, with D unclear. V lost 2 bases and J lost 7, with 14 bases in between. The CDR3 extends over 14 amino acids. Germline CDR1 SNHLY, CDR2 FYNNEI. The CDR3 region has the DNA TGTGCCAGCAGTGAAATCGCTGCAACTAATGAAGCTTTCTTT. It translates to CASSEIAATNEAFF.

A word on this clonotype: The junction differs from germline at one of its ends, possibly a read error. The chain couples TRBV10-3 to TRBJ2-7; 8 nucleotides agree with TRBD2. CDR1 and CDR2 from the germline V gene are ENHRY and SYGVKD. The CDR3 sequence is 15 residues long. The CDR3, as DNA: TGTGCCAGCAGTAACAAACCGGGACTAGATTACGAGCAGTACTTC. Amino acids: CASSNKPGLDYEQYF.

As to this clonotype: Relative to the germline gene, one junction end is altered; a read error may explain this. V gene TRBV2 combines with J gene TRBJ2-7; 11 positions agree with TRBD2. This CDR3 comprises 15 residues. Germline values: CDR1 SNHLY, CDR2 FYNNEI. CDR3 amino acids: CAISLGRLAGSEQYF. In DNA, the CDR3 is TGTGCCATCAGTTTGGGAAGACTAGCGGGAAGCGAGCAGTACTTC.

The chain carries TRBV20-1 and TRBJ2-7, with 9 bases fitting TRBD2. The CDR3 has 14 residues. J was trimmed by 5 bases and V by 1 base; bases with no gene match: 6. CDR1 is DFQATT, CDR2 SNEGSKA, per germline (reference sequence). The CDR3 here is CSARGSLAGNEQYF. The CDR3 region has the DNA TGCAGTGCTAGAGGGAGCCTAGCGGGGAACGAGCAGTACTTC.

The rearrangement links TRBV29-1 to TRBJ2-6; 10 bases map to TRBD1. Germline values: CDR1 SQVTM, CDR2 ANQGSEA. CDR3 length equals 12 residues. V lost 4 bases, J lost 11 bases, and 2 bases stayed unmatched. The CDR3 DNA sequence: TGCAGCGTTGGACAGGGGGCTTACGTCCTGACTTTC. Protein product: CSVGQGAYVLTF.

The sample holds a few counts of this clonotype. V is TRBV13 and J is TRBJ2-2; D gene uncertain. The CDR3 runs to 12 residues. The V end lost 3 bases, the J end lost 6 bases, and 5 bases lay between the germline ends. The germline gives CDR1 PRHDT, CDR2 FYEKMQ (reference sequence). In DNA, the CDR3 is TGTGCCAGCAGCTTGATGGCCGGGGAGCTGTTTTTT. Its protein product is CASSLMAGELFF.

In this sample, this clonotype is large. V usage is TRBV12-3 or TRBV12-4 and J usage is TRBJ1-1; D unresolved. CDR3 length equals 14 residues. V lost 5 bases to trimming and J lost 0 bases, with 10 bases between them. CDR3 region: CASSTYSVNTEAFF. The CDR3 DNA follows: TGTGCCAGCAGTACCTACTCGGTGAACACTGAAGCTTTCTTT.

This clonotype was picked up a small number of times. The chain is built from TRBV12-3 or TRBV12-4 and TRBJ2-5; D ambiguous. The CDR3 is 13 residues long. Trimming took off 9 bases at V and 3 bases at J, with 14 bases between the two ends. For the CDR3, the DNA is TGTGCCAGACTGGTGGAAAGGGAAGAGACCCAGTACTTC. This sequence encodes CARLVEREETQYF.

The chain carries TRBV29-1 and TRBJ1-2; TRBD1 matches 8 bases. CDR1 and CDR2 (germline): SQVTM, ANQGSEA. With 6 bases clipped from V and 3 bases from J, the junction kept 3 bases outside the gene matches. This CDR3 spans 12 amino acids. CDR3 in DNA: TGCAGCGTGCAGGGGGCCTACTATGGCTACACCTTC. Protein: CSVQGAYYGYTF.

DNA of the CDR3: TGTGCCAGCAGTGAATTAGCAGGGGCGGGAACTGAAGCTTTCTTT. Amino acids: CASSELAGAGTEAFF. V is TRBV25-1 and J is TRBJ1-1, with D possibly matching TRBD1 (6 bases). CDR3 length equals 15 residues. The V gene's germline CDR1 is MGHDK and CDR2 SYGVNS. With 1 base removed from V and 5 bases from J, the gap between germline ends came to 14 bases. Variable domain in full (rest from reference TRBV25-1 and TRBJ1-1): EADIYQTPRYLVIGTGKKITLECSQTMGHDKMYWYQQDPGMELHLIHYSYGVNSTEKGDLSSESTVSRIRTEHFPLTLESARPSHTSQYLCASSELAGAGTEAFFGQGTRLTVV.

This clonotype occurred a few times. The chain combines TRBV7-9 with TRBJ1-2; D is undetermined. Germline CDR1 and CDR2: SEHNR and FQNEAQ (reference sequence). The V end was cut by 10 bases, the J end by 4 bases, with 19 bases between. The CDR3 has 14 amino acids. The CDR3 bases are TGTGCCACCCGGTCGATGGGCGCCGGCTATGGCTACACCTTC. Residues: CATRSMGAGYGYTF.

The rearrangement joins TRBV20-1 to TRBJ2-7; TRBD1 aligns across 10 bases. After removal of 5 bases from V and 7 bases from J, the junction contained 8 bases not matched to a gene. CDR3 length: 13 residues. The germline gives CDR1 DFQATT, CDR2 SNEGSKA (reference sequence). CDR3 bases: TGCAGTGCTCGTCCGGGACAGGGGAATGAGCAGTACTTC. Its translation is CSARPGQGNEQYF.

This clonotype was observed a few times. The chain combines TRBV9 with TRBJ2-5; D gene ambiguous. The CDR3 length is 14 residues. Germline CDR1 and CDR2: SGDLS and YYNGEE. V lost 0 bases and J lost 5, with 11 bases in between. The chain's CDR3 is CASSVATSGETQYF. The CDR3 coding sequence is TGTGCCAGCAGCGTAGCTACGTCCGGGGAGACCCAGTACTTC.

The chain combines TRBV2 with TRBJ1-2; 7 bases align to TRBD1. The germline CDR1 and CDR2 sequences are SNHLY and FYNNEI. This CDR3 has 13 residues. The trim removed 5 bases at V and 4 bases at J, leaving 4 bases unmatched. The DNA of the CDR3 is TGTGCCAGCAGTTACAGACAGGGCTATGGCTACACCTTC. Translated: CASSYRQGYGYTF. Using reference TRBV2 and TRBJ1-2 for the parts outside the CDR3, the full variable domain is EPEVTQTPSHQVTQMGQEVILRCVPISNHLYFYWYRQILGQKVEFLVSFYNNEISEKSEIFDDQFSVERPDGSNFTLKIRSTKLEDSAMYFCASSYRQGYGYTFGSGTRLTVV.

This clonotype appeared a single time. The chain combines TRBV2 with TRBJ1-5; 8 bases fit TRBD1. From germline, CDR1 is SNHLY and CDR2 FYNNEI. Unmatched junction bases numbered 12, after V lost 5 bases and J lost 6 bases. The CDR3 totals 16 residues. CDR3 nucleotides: TGTGCCAGCAGTCCGTACAGACAGGGGAAGGGTCAGCCCCAGCATTTT. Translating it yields CASSPYRQGKGQPQHF.

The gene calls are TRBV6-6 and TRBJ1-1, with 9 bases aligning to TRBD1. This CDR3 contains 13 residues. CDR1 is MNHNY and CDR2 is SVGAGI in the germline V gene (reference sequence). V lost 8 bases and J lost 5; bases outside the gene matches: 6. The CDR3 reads CASEAGTGTEAFF. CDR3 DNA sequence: TGTGCCAGCGAGGCCGGGACAGGGACTGAAGCTTTCTTT.

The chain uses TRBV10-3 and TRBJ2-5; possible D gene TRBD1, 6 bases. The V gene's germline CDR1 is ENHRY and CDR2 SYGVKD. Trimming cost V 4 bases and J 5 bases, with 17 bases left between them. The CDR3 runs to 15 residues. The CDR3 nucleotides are TGTGCCATCAGTGTTGGATCGGCAGGGGAGGAGACCCAGTACTTC. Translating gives CAISVGSAGEETQYF.

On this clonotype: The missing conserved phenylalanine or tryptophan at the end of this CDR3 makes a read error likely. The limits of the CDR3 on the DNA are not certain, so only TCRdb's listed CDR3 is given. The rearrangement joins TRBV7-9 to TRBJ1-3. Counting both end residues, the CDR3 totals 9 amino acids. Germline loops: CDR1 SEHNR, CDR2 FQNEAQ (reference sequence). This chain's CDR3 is CASSLLAGG.

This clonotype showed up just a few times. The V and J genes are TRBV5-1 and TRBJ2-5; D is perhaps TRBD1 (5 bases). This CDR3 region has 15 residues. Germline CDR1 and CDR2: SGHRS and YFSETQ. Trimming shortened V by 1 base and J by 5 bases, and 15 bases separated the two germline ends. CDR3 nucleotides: TGCGCCAGCAGCTTGTTCCCCAGGGCGGATGAGACCCAGTACTTC. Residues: CASSLFPRADETQYF.

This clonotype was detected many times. DNA for the CDR3: TGCAGTGCTAGTTTCCCCCAGAGCGGGAGAAGCACCTACGAGCAGTACTTC. This codes for CSASFPQSGRSTYEQYF. V usage is TRBV20-1 and J usage is TRBJ2-7, with TRBD2 identical over 8 bases. Germline lookup yields CDR1 DFQATT and CDR2 SNEGSKA (reference sequence). CDR3 length: 17 amino acids. J was trimmed by 2 bases and V by 3 bases; bases with no gene match: 15.

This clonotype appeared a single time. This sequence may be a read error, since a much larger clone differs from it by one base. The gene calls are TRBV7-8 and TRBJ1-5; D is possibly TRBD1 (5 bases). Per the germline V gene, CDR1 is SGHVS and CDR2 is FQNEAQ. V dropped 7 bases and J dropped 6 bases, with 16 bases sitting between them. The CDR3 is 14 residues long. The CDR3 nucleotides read TGTGCCAGCATCTGGGGGGAGGGTGGTCAGCCCCAGCATTTT. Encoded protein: CASIWGEGGQPQHF.